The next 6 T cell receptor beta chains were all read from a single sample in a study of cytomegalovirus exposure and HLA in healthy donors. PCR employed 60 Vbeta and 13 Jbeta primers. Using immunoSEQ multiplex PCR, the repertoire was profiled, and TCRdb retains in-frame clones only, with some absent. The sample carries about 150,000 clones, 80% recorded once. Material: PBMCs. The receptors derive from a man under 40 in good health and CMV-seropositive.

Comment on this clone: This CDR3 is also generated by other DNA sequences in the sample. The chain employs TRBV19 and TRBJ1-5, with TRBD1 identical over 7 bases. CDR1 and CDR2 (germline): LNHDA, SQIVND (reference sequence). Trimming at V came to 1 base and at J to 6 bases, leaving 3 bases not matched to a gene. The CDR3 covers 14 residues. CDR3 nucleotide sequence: TGTGCCAGTAGTATAGGACAGGGTGGTCAGCCCCAGCATTTT. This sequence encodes CASSIGQGGQPQHF.

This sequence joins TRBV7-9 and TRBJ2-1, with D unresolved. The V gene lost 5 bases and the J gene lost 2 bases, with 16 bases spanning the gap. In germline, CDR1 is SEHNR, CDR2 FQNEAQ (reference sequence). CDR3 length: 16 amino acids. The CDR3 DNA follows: TGTGCCAGCAGCGCACTTTTGGCGGCCACCTACAATGAGCAGTTCTTC. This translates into CASSALLAATYNEQFF.

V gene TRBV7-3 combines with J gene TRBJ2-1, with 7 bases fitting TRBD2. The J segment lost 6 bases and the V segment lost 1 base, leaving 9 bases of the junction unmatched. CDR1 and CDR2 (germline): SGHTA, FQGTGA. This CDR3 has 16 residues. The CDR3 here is CASSLSPGLSRNEQFF. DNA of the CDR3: TGTGCCAGCAGCTTAAGTCCGGGACTAAGCCGCAATGAGCAGTTCTTC.

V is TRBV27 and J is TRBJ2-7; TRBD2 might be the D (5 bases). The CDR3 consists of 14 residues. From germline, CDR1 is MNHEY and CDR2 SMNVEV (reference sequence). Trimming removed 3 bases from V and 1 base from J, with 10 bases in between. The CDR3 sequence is CASSFGGLSYEQYF. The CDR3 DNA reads TGTGCCAGCAGTTTCGGCGGGCTTTCCTACGAGCAGTACTTC.

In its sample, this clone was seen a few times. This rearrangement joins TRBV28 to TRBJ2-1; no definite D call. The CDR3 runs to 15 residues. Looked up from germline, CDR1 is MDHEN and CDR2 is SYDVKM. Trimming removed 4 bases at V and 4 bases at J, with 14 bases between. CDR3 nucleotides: TGTGCCAGCAGTTCTGGAACTACCCTTTACAATGAGCAGTTCTTC. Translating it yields CASSSGTTLYNEQFF.

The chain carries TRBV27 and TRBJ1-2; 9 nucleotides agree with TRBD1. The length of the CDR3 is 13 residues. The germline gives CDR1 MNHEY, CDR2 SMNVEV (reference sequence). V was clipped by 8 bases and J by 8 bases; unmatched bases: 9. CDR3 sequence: CASGTGQGVGYTF. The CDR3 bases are TGTGCCAGCGGCACGGGACAGGGTGTAGGCTACACCTTC.